This T cell receptor beta chain derives from a study of blood T cell repertoires in COVID-19. The V and J ends lost 7 bases and 2 bases, in that order; junction bases with no gene match: 6. Germline V CDR1 and CDR2: MNHEY, SVGAGI. The CDR3 is made up of 15 amino acids. TCRdb's table, derived via immunoSEQ multiplex PCR, lists solely in-frame clones and lacks some. The table records around 310,000 clones, 90% of them present only once. Material: peripheral blood. The TCR originated in a woman between 40 and 50 years old with COVID-19, enrolled during active disease. This sequence joins TRBV6-5 and TRBJ2-7, with 12 nucleotides matching TRBD2. CDR3 region: CASTSGLAGTYEQYF. The CDR3 DNA reads TGTGCCAGCACGTCGGGACTAGCGGGTACCTACGAGCAGTACTTC.